The 20 T cell receptor beta chains given below trace back to one sample, sequenced in a study of cytomegalovirus exposure and HLA in healthy donors. 13 Jbeta primers and 60 Vbeta primers were used for the PCR. The method was immunoSEQ multiplex PCR; TCRdb's version includes in-frame clones alone and lacks a portion of them. The sample contains 140,000 or so clones, 66% of which appear only once. The source material was PBMCs. These receptors were collected from a woman aged 60 to 75 in good health and CMV-seronegative.

This clone showed up just once. The rearrangement joins TRBV5-8 to TRBJ2-5, with D hard to call. The germline V and J ends were trimmed by 1 base and 3 bases, with 4 bases remaining between them. The CDR3 is 12 amino acids. Germline CDR1 SGHTS, CDR2 YDEGEE. DNA of the CDR3: TGTGCCAGCAGCTTGACAAAAGAGACCCAGTACTTC. Its translation: CASSLTKETQYF.

This clone was picked up one time. J is TRBJ2-7 and V is TRBV18, with D unresolved. V was cut by 1 base and J by 2 bases, with 6 bases left in between. Germline CDR1 and CDR2: KGHSH and LQKENI. The CDR3 covers 13 residues. The CDR3 loop is CASSPRRAYEQYF. The CDR3 DNA sequence: TGTGCCAGCTCACCACGCCGGGCCTACGAGCAGTACTTC.

The gene calls are TRBV2 and TRBJ1-6, with unresolved D. The CDR3 is 15 residues long. V dropped 4 bases and J dropped 0 bases, with 7 bases sitting between them. Germline V gives CDR1 SNHLY, CDR2 FYNNEI. CDR3 sequence (DNA): TGTGCCAGCAGTGTTGGGAGCTCCTATAATTCACCCCTCCACTTT. Protein sequence: CASSVGSSYNSPLHF.

This chain uses TRBV5-4 with TRBJ2-5, with D possibly matching TRBD2 (6 bases). CDR1 is SGHNT, CDR2 YYREEE, per germline (reference sequence). The CDR3 sequence is 14 residues long. Trimming left V 3 bases short and J 4 bases short, with 13 bases between. CDR3 in DNA: TGTGCCAGCAGCTCCGCGGGACCCCCAGAGACCCAGTACTTC. Its protein product is CASSSAGPPETQYF.

V usage is TRBV7-6 and J usage is TRBJ2-5; 8 nucleotides match TRBD2. CDR3 size: 17 residues. V shed 2 bases and J 2 bases; nucleotides not matched to a gene: 10. The germline V gene encodes CDR1 SGHVS and CDR2 FNYEAQ. This CDR3 reads CASSLNFARGGQETQYF. CDR3 DNA sequence: TGTGCCAGCAGCTTAAATTTTGCCCGCGGGGGGCAAGAGACCCAGTACTTC.

In DNA, the CDR3 is TGTGCCAGCAGCCTCGGAGGCGCTACCACAGATACGCAGTATTTT. Its translation is CASSLGGATTDTQYF. The chain combines TRBV4-2 with TRBJ2-3; D perhaps matches TRBD2 (5 bases). Trimming took off 4 bases at V and 2 bases at J, with 13 bases between the two ends. CDR1 and CDR2 (germline): LGHNA, YNFKEQ. This CDR3 spans 15 amino acids.

The V call is TRBV18, the J call TRBJ2-7, with D tentatively TRBD2 (6 bases). Germline CDR1 is KGHSH and CDR2 is LQKENI. V gave up 4 bases and J gave up 0 bases, with 10 bases separating them. The CDR3 length is 14 residues. The CDR3 DNA is TGTGCCAGCTCACACCGGGACTTCTCCTACGAGCAGTACTTC. Protein: CASSHRDFSYEQYF.

The rearrangement joins TRBV19 to TRBJ2-7, with 7 nucleotides matching TRBD1. Germline V gene lookup returns CDR1 LNHDA and CDR2 SQIVND (reference sequence). Trimming removed 4 bases from V and 3 bases from J; junction bases left unmatched: 9. CDR3 length equals 15 residues. In DNA, the CDR3 is TGTGCCAGTAGTAAGGTGTCGTACAGGGGCTACGAGCAGTACTTC. Amino acid sequence: CASSKVSYRGYEQYF.

V and J are TRBV7-3 and TRBJ1-1; 7 nucleotides match TRBD1. The V gene's germline CDR1 is SGHTA and CDR2 FQGTGA. V dropped 5 bases and J dropped 2; count of bases not matched to a gene: 5. CDR3 length equals 14 residues. The CDR3 here is CASSLGTANTEAFF. In DNA, the CDR3 is TGTGCCAGCAGCCTTGGGACAGCAAACACTGAAGCTTTCTTT. The variable domain in full, with the rest retrieved from reference TRBV7-3 and TRBJ1-1, is GAGVSQTPSNKVTEKGKYVELRCDPISGHTALYWYRQSLGQGPEFLIYFQGTGAADDSGLPNDRFFAVRPEGSVSTLKIQRTERGDSAVYLCASSLGTANTEAFFGQGTRLTVV.

In this sample, this clone turned up a few times. This sequence joins TRBV14 and TRBJ2-5, with 13 nucleotides matching TRBD2. V trimming: 4 bases; J trimming: 5 bases; junction bases outside the gene matches: 4. The CDR3 extends over 15 amino acids. Germline values: CDR1 SGHDN, CDR2 FVKESK. This CDR3 reads CASSPRTSGSETQYF. In DNA form, the CDR3 reads TGTGCCAGCAGCCCCCGGACTAGCGGGAGTGAGACCCAGTACTTC.

This chain joins TRBV28 and TRBJ2-2; TRBD2 matches at 8 bases. CDR1 and CDR2 (germline): MDHEN, SYDVKM. The length of the CDR3 is 14 residues. With 9 bases clipped from V and 1 base from J, the junction kept 4 bases outside the gene matches. This chain's CDR3 is CASRSGGNTGELFF. Written as DNA, the CDR3 is TGTGCCAGTAGAAGCGGGGGGAACACCGGGGAGCTGTTTTTT.

The chain employs TRBV10-3 and TRBJ2-3, with D tentatively TRBD2 (7 bases). The germline V and J ends were trimmed by 7 bases and 4 bases, with 24 bases remaining between them. The CDR3 loop spans 17 amino acids. CDR1 is ENHRY, CDR2 SYGVKD, per germline. The CDR3 nucleotides read TGTGCCATCAAGGTTTCCTCTGGGGGGGCCTCGTCAGATACGCAGTATTTT. It yields the protein CAIKVSSGGASSDTQYF.

The J gene is TRBJ2-2, the V gene TRBV19; no reliable D call. CDR3 size: 13 residues. Germline CDR1 and CDR2: LNHDA and SQIVND (reference sequence). V gave up 7 bases and J gave up 1 base, with 7 bases separating them. The DNA of the CDR3 is TGTGCCAGTACAGAAGAGAACACCGGGGAGCTGTTTTTT. Protein product: CASTEENTGELFF.

Relative to its sample, this clone is medium-sized. The V and J genes are TRBV5-4 and TRBJ2-1; D is uncertain. The CDR3 has 12 residues. Trimming removed 4 bases at V and 8 bases at J, with 10 bases between. CDR1 is SGHNT, CDR2 YYREEE, per germline (reference sequence). CDR3 DNA: TGTGCCAGCAGCGCCCCCGGTGATGAGCAGTTCTTC. The encoded protein is CASSAPGDEQFF. The entire variable domain, with the rest obtained from reference TRBV5-4 and TRBJ2-1, is as follows: ETGVTQSPTHLIKTRGQQVTLRCSSQSGHNTVSWYQQALGQGPQFIFQYYREEENGRGNFPPRFSGLQFPNYSSELNVNALELDDSALYLCASSAPGDEQFFGPGTRLTVL.

This sequence joins TRBV19 and TRBJ1-5, with D possibly being TRBD1 (6 bases). The end of the DNA aligns better with TRBJ2-3, so the J call may be wrong. Germline CDR1 LNHDA, CDR2 SQIVND (reference sequence). This CDR3 is 16 amino acids long. The CDR3 DNA sequence: TGTGCCAGTAGTATAGTGGGGGCTGGGCGCAATCAGCCCCAGTATTTT. Translated, it gives CASSIVGAGRNQPQYF.

This chain uses TRBV7-8 with TRBJ2-3, with TRBD1 matching 7 bases. This CDR3 spans 16 amino acids. Germline V CDR1 and CDR2: SGHVS, FQNEAQ. With V trimmed by 1 base and J by 0 bases, 4 bases remained unmatched. CDR3 loop: CASSLGRQGSTDTQYF. The DNA of the CDR3 is TGTGCCAGCAGCTTAGGGAGACAGGGAAGCACAGATACGCAGTATTTT.

This sequence joins TRBV7-3 and TRBJ2-1; 11 nucleotides match TRBD2. V shed 0 bases and J 10 bases; nucleotides not matched to a gene: 5. The CDR3 length is 15 residues. Germline loops: CDR1 SGHTA, CDR2 FQGTGA. In nucleotides, the CDR3 is TGTGCCAGCAGCTTAACGACTAGCGGGGCTCAGGAGCAGTTCTTC. Its translation is CASSLTTSGAQEQFF. Supplemented by reference TRBV7-3 and TRBJ2-1, the full variable domain reads GAGVSQTPSNKVTEKGKYVELRCDPISGHTALYWYRQSLGQGPEFLIYFQGTGAADDSGLPNDRFFAVRPEGSVSTLKIQRTERGDSAVYLCASSLTTSGAQEQFFGPGTRLTVL.

The chain has TRBV14 and TRBJ2-5; D gene unclear. Looked up from germline, CDR1 is SGHDN and CDR2 is FVKESK. Between the trimmed V and J ends, which lost 1 base and 4 bases, there was a span of 10 bases. There are 14 residues in the CDR3. The CDR3 DNA reads as TGTGCCAGCAGCCAAGCGTTGGCAGGAGAGACCCAGTACTTC. Translating it yields CASSQALAGETQYF.

The table lists this clone with a few counts. The chain is built from TRBV10-3 and TRBJ2-7; D is uncertain. The CDR3 extends over 13 amino acids. Between the trimmed V and J ends, which lost 4 bases and 1 base, there was a span of 8 bases. Germline V lookup: CDR1 ENHRY, CDR2 SYGVKD. The CDR3 nucleotides read TGTGCCATCAGTGCGTCACAGTCCTACGAGCAGTACTTC. It specifies CAISASQSYEQYF.

The CDR3 nucleotides are TGTGCCAGCAGCGTCCAGGGCAGGACTGAAGCTTTCTTT. Protein product: CASSVQGRTEAFF. V and J are TRBV2 and TRBJ1-1; weak D call: TRBD1 (5 bases). The CDR3 loop spans 13 amino acids. The germline gives CDR1 SNHLY, CDR2 FYNNEI. The germline V and J ends were trimmed by 6 bases and 5 bases, with 13 bases remaining between them.